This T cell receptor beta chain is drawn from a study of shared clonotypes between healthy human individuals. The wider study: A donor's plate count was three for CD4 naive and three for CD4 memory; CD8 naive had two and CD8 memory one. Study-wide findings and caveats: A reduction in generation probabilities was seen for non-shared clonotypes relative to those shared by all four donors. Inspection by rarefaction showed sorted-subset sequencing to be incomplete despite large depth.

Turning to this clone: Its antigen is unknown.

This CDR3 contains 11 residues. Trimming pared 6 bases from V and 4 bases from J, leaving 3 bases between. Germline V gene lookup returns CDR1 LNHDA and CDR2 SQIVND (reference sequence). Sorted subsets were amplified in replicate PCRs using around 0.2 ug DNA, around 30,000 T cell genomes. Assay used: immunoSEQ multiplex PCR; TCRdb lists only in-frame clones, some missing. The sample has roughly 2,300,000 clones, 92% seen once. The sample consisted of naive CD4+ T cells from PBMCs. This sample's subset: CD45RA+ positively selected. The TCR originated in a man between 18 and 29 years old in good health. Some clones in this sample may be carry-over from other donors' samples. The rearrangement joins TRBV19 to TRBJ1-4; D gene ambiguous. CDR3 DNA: TGTGCCAGTAGCAATAATGAAAAACTGTTTTTT. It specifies CASSNNEKLFF.